The present T cell receptor (beta chain) was sequenced within a study of T cell repertoires in cytomegalovirus infection (dated by TCRdb to the late 2010s). Context from the whole study: Peptide stimulations targeted recently identified HLA-C-restricted CMV epitopes, whose presentation resists viral immunomodulation, together with well-studied HLA-B-restricted epitopes. Donor HLA type was relevant to the analysis, because carriage of CMV infection together with the matching HLA type was indicated by public TCR beta signatures. The full study reports these points: Cumulative frequency of public TCR beta family members discriminated carriers of CMV infection plus the relevant HLA type in this cohort and an independent roughly 330-donor cohort. The ex vivo response was dominated by HLA-C-restricted CMV-specific TCR beta clonotypes, which also provided the single most frequent clonotype in two of eight donors.

The germline V gene gives CDR1 as MDHEN and CDR2 as SYDVKM. CDR3 length: 12 amino acids, cysteine to phenylalanine. Only the CDR3 DNA stays, 36 bases, in frame from base 1. Trimming at the junction amounts to 3 bases on V and 4 bases on J, and the germline ends lie 7 bases apart. The sequencer was an Illumina HiSeq 1500. In-frame beta chains were kept once TCRdb had trimmed the public reads at Q25 with fastp and called clones with MiXCR. Rows matching on CDR3 protein sequence are summarized as one entry with the most common DNA and genes. This sample gives around 300,000 distinct CDR3 sequences in total; 25% of them show up just once. 10% to 15% of the sample goes to the ten largest clones. Regarding this clonotype: Its antigen is unknown. Per-nucleotide qualities are absent, and no much larger clonotype sits a single base away.

The sample's treatment or condition label, decoded: in vitro stimulation with specific CMV peptide epitopes to enrich CMV-specific T cells. The sample here was cultured PBMCs, taken from culture after CMV antigen stimulation. Recombination linked TRBV28 to TRBJ2-7; no D segment can be confidently identified. The sequence came from a human donor in good health (CMV status not recorded). Some clones in this sample may be carry-over from other donors' samples. The CDR3: CASSFSLYEQYF. The bases read TGTGCCAGCAGTTTTAGCCTGTACGAGCAGTACTTC. The full variable domain, with segments outside the CDR3 supplied by the reference TRBV28 and TRBJ2-7 proteins, appears as DVKVTQSSRYLVKRTGEKVFLECVQDMDHENMFWYRQDPGLGLRLIYFSYDVKMKEKGDIPEGYSVSREKKERFSLILESASTNQTSMYLCASSFSLYEQYFGPGTRLTVT.